One sample yielded the 6 T cell receptor beta chains listed below, sequenced in a study of cytomegalovirus exposure and HLA in healthy donors. Assay: immunoSEQ multiplex PCR; the TCRdb copy retains only in-frame clones and omits some. Found here are about 71,000 clones, roughly 93% of them singletons; the top ten hold roughly 1%. What was sequenced was PBMCs. These receptors were collected from a woman aged 18-29 years in good health and CMV-seronegative.

DNA for the CDR3: TGTGCCAGCAGCTTCCCTAGGTCGCGCACAGATACGCAGTATTTT. Translation: CASSFPRSRTDTQYF. The rearrangement uses TRBV7-9 and TRBJ2-3; unclear D gene. This CDR3 is 15 amino acids long. From germline, CDR1 is SEHNR and CDR2 FQNEAQ (reference sequence). The V end was cut by 3 bases, the J end by 1 base, with 11 bases between.

This clone appeared once. V gene TRBV5-1 combines with J gene TRBJ1-2; TRBD1 aligns across 8 bases. There are 15 residues in the CDR3. Germline CDR1 and CDR2: SGHRS and YFSETQ. V shed 4 bases and J 5 bases; nucleotides not matched to a gene: 10. CDR3 in DNA: TGCGCCAGCAGCACGGACAGGGCATTCACGTATGGCTACACCTTC. Translating it yields CASSTDRAFTYGYTF. The variable domain in full, with the rest retrieved from reference TRBV5-1 and TRBJ1-2, is KAGVTQTPRYLIKTRGQQVTLSCSPISGHRSVSWYQQTPGQGLQFLFEYFSETQRNKGNFPGRFSGRQFSNSRSEMNVSTLELGDSALYLCASSTDRAFTYGYTFGSGTRLTVV.

The gene calls are TRBV5-1 and TRBJ2-1, with unresolved D. This CDR3 has 14 residues. The germline V gene encodes CDR1 SGHRS and CDR2 YFSETQ. V lost 1 base and J 3 bases, leaving 8 bases between the germline ends. CDR3 residues: CASSLLSSYNEQFF. In DNA form, the CDR3 reads TGCGCCAGCAGCTTGTTGTCTAGCTACAATGAGCAGTTCTTC.

This clone is a singleton in its sample. The CDR3 DNA is TGCGCCAGCAGCCAGGGACTAGCGCGCAACGAGCAGTACTTC. Amino acid sequence: CASSQGLARNEQYF. The genes are TRBV4-1 and TRBJ2-7, with 10 bases lining up with TRBD2. Germline CDR1 is MGHRA and CDR2 is YSYEKL. CDR3 length equals 14 residues. Trimming at V came to 3 bases and at J to 5 bases, leaving 4 bases not matched to a gene.

This chain joins TRBV6-5 and TRBJ2-7; 7 bases agree with TRBD2. The CDR3 runs 15 residues. The ends lost 0 bases at V and 0 bases at J; junction bases unmatched: 2. Per germline, CDR1 MNHEY and CDR2 SVGAGI. Written as DNA, the CDR3 is TGTGCCAGCAGTTACTCGGAGCGGGGCTCCTACGAGCAGTACTTC. Its protein product is CASSYSERGSYEQYF.

This chain links TRBV6-6 with TRBJ2-5; TRBD2 is a possible D gene (5 bases). The CDR3 has 15 amino acids. V lost 6 bases to trimming and J lost 3 bases, with 17 bases between them. Germline-derived CDR1 and CDR2 are MNHNY and SVGAGI (reference sequence). The CDR3 DNA sequence: TGTGCCAGCAGCACTCCTAGCACATCCGAAGAGACCCAGTACTTC. It codes for CASSTPSTSEETQYF.